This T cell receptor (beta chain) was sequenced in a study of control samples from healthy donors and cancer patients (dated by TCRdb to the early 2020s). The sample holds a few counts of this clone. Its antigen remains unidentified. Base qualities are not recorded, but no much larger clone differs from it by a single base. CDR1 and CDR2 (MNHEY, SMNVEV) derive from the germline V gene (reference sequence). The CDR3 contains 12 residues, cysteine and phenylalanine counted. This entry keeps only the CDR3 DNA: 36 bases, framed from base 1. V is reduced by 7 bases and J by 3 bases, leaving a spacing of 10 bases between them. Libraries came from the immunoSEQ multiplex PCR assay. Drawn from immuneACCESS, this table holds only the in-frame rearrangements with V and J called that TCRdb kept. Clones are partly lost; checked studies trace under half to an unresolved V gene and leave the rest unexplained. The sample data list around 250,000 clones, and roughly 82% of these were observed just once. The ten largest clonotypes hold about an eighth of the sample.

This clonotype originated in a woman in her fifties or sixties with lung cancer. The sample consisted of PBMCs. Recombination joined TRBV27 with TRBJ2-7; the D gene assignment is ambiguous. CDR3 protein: CASTDGIYEQYF. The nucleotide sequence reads TGTGCCAGCACGGACGGAATCTACGAGCAGTACTTC.